The 17 T cell receptor beta chains below were found in one sample sequenced in a study of T-cell memory formation after mild COVID-19. TCRdb used MiXCR to reprocess the 5' RACE reads, holding one entry per CDR3 protein. The sample has 110,000 or so distinct CDR3 sequences; 22% are singletons. The specimen sequenced was PBMCs or a T cell subset sorted from them (not recorded which). The source of these receptors is a man aged 18 to 30 who had mild COVID-19 (a few samples of this study predate the infection). Cell type and time point are not known.

This clonotype was seen more than once but under ten times. The chain couples TRBV5-1 to TRBJ2-3, with D unclear. Germline V gene data show CDR1 as SGHRS and CDR2 as YFSETQ. Trimming took off 2 bases at V and 4 bases at J, with 14 bases between the two ends. The CDR3 is 15 amino acids. CDR3 DNA: TGCGCCAGCAGCTTCAGCCCCGAGGCGGCAGATACGCAGTATTTT. Its protein product is CASSFSPEAADTQYF.

V usage is TRBV15 and J usage is TRBJ2-2, with TRBD1 as a possible D gene (5 bases). The CDR3 contains 22 residues. V was cut by 0 bases and J by 7 bases, with 33 bases left in between. The germline CDR1 and CDR2 sequences are LNHNV and YYDKDF (reference sequence). CDR3 DNA: TGTGCCACCAGCAGAGATTCGACAGTTTGGAAAGCCGGTGCCGGAGAAATCGGGGAGCTGTTTTTT. Amino acids: CATSRDSTVWKAGAGEIGELFF. The full variable domain, completed using reference TRBV15 and TRBJ2-2, is DAMVIQNPRYQVTQFGKPVTLSCSQTLNHNVMYWYQQKSSQAPKLLFHYYDKDFNNEADTPDNFQSRRPNTSFCFLDIRSPGLGDTAMYLCATSRDSTVWKAGAGEIGELFFGEGSRLTVL.

The chain is built from TRBV6-5 and TRBJ1-1; D is ambiguous. V lost 2 bases, J lost 2 bases, and 9 bases lay in between. The CDR3 is made up of 14 amino acids. The germline V gene encodes CDR1 MNHEY and CDR2 SVGAGI. This CDR3 is CASSYVSVNTEAFF. The CDR3 DNA reads TGTGCCAGCAGTTACGTGTCAGTCAACACTGAAGCTTTCTTT.

The genes are TRBV28 and TRBJ1-2; 9 nucleotides match TRBD1. The germline V gene encodes CDR1 MDHEN and CDR2 SYDVKM. CDR3 length: 14 amino acids. Trimming took 5 bases from V and 2 from J; bases not matched to a gene: 3. The CDR3 region has the DNA TGTGCCAGCAGTGAGACAGGGGGGAACTATGGCTACACCTTC. It encodes CASSETGGNYGYTF.

In its sample, this clonotype was seen a few times. The chain couples TRBV6-6 to TRBJ1-1; the D is unclear. The germline V gene encodes CDR1 MNHNY and CDR2 SVGAGI (reference sequence). V lost 6 bases to trimming and J lost 1 base, with 9 bases between them. The CDR3 has 13 residues. CDR3 residues: CASSHRQNTEAFF. For the CDR3, the DNA is TGTGCCAGCAGCCACCGCCAGAACACTGAAGCTTTCTTT.

This rearrangement joins TRBV19 to TRBJ2-2, with D perhaps given as TRBD1 or TRBD2 (5 bases each). With 5 bases removed from V and 6 bases from J, the gap between germline ends came to 10 bases. The CDR3 runs to 13 residues. Germline V CDR1 and CDR2: LNHDA, SQIVND (reference sequence). The CDR3 protein is CASSYQGAGELFF. CDR3 bases: TGTGCCAGTAGTTATCAGGGAGCCGGGGAGCTGTTTTTT.

This clonotype was observed a few times. V and J are TRBV4-1 and TRBJ1-2, with TRBD1 as a possible D gene (5 bases). The CDR3 has 13 residues. Trimming stripped 4 bases from V and 8 bases from J, with 14 bases between. From germline, CDR1 is MGHRA and CDR2 YSYEKL. CDR3 DNA: TGCGCCAGCAGCCTCCCAGGGCTGGGCGGCTACACCTTC. It translates to CASSLPGLGGYTF.

The chain couples TRBV12-3 or TRBV12-4 to TRBJ1-4; D remains unclear. V was shortened by 6 bases and J by 8 bases, with 13 bases between the two germline ends. The CDR3 has 13 residues. The chain's CDR3 is CASRRGRREKLFF. The CDR3 DNA is TGTGCCAGCAGAAGAGGACGCCGGGAAAAACTGTTTTTT.

The chain carries TRBV12-3 or TRBV12-4 and TRBJ1-5; 9 nucleotides line up with TRBD1. This CDR3 comprises 17 residues. V was pared by 6 bases and J by 4 bases, with 13 bases of the junction left unmatched. The CDR3 loop reads CASSLGPPGQGNQPQHF. The CDR3 coding sequence is TGTGCCAGCAGCCTGGGACCACCGGGACAGGGTAATCAGCCCCAGCATTTT.

This chain joins TRBV15 and TRBJ1-5; D possibly corresponds to TRBD1 (5 bases). This CDR3 has 15 residues. Looked up from germline, CDR1 is LNHNV and CDR2 is YYDKDF (reference sequence). Trimming removed 3 bases at V and 2 bases at J, with 11 bases between. The chain's CDR3 is CATSRTRDRNQPQHF. CDR3 in DNA: TGTGCCACCAGCAGGACGAGGGACCGCAATCAGCCCCAGCATTTT.

The rearrangement joins TRBV5-1 to TRBJ2-7; D might be TRBD1 (6 bases). Trimming took 3 bases from V and 1 from J, leaving 11 bases between them. The CDR3 is 14 amino acids. Germline CDR1 is SGHRS and CDR2 is YFSETQ. This CDR3 reads CASSSRQDSYEQYF. The CDR3 nucleotides are TGCGCCAGCAGCTCACGACAGGATTCCTACGAGCAGTACTTC.

This clonotype came up a few times. J is TRBJ2-2 and V is TRBV7-2; TRBD2 matches 10 bases. Germline values: CDR1 SGHTA, CDR2 FQGNSA. The CDR3 totals 18 residues. J was trimmed by 5 bases and V by 1 base; bases with no gene match: 10. CDR3 nucleotide sequence: TGTGCCAGCAGCTTAGAACTAGCGGGGACCTACGGGACCGGGGAGCTGTTTTTT. It translates to CASSLELAGTYGTGELFF.

The V call is TRBV20-1, the J call TRBJ2-7; D call uncertain. V lost 0 bases, J lost 1 base, and 4 bases lay in between. This CDR3 has 12 residues. The germline gives CDR1 DFQATT, CDR2 SNEGSKA (reference sequence). The CDR3 reads CSAREGSYEQYF. Written as DNA, the CDR3 is TGCAGTGCTAGAGAGGGGTCCTACGAGCAGTACTTC.

This clonotype has only a few counts. CDR3 residues: CASSPQGRGAGELFF. The CDR3 nucleotides are TGTGCCAGCAGCCCCCAGGGAAGGGGGGCCGGGGAGCTGTTTTTT. The chain carries TRBV7-2 and TRBJ2-2, with D perhaps being TRBD1 or TRBD2 (6 bases each). With 5 bases removed from V and 6 bases from J, the gap between germline ends came to 16 bases. Germline V gives CDR1 SGHTA, CDR2 FQGNSA. This CDR3 has 15 amino acids.

There are a few counts of this clonotype. One end of the junction varies from germline; a read error may be responsible. J is TRBJ2-7 and V is TRBV7-6, with D maybe TRBD2 (5 bases). Germline CDR1 SGHVS, CDR2 FNYEAQ. The CDR3 length is 14 residues. CDR3 sequence reads: CASSLADGSYEQYF. The CDR3 nucleotides are TGTGCCAGCAGCCTAGCAGACGGTTCCTACGAGCAGTACTTC. Full variable domain (rest looked up from reference TRBV7-6 and TRBJ2-7): GAGVSQSPRYKVTKRGQDVALRCDPISGHVSLYWYRQALGQGPEFLTYFNYEAQQDKSGLPNDRFSAERPEGSISTLTIQRTEQRDSAMYRCASSLADGSYEQYFGPGTRLTVT.

This clonotype occurred a few times. The genes are TRBV6-5 and TRBJ2-3, with D tentatively TRBD1 (5 bases). V was cut by 0 bases and J by 0 bases, with 7 bases left in between. Germline CDR1 reads MNHEY; CDR2 reads SVGAGI. The CDR3 runs to 15 residues. The CDR3: CASSYSTESTDTQYF. CDR3 nucleotide sequence: TGTGCCAGCAGTTACTCGACAGAGAGCACAGATACGCAGTATTTT.

This chain joins TRBV29-1 and TRBJ1-2; D is undetermined. The V end lost 5 bases, the J end lost 8 bases, and 15 bases lay between the germline ends. Germline V CDR1 and CDR2: SQVTM, ANQGSEA. The CDR3 totals 12 residues. In DNA, the CDR3 is TGCAGCGTTCCTCTTTCGGAAGGCGGCTACACCTTC. This translates into CSVPLSEGGYTF.